Each of the 19 T cell receptor beta chains below was sequenced from the same sample in a study of T cell changes during pregnancy in multiple sclerosis. The table came from immunoSEQ multiplex PCR; TCRdb's copy has only in-frame clones and leaves some out. The sample shows roughly 50,000 clones, approximately 92% of them seen only once. The sample here was CD4+ T cells from peripheral blood mononuclear cells, taken in the third trimester of pregnancy. The receptors originated from a female donor with multiple sclerosis, enrolled in a pregnancy study.

V and J are TRBV7-3 and TRBJ2-3; 14 bases line up with TRBD2. The CDR3 has 18 amino acids. Germline V gives CDR1 SGHTA, CDR2 FQGTGA. The V segment lost 5 bases and the J segment 3 bases; nucleotides outside the gene matches: 10. This chain's CDR3 is CASSPRLAGGPGTDTQYF. The DNA of the CDR3 is TGTGCCAGCAGCCCCAGACTAGCGGGAGGGCCGGGGACAGATACGCAGTATTTT. The full variable domain, its missing parts supplied by reference TRBV7-3 and TRBJ2-3, is GAGVSQTPSNKVTEKGKYVELRCDPISGHTALYWYRQSLGQGPEFLIYFQGTGAADDSGLPNDRFFAVRPEGSVSTLKIQRTERGDSAVYLCASSPRLAGGPGTDTQYFGPGTRLTVL.

The V and J genes are TRBV11-1 and TRBJ2-1; 8 positions match TRBD1. V shed 5 bases and J 8 bases; nucleotides not matched to a gene: 8. The CDR3 totals 14 residues. In germline, CDR1 is SGHAT, CDR2 FQDESV (reference sequence). As DNA, the CDR3 is TGTGCCAGCAGCACCCGGACAGGGTCGGATGAGCAGTTCTTC. Amino acid sequence: CASSTRTGSDEQFF.

This clone was recorded a few times. The chain is built from TRBV5-1 and TRBJ1-1, with 9 bases that match TRBD1. The trim removed 4 bases at V and 3 bases at J, leaving 7 bases unmatched. Germline assignment: CDR1 SGHRS and CDR2 YFSETQ. The CDR3 consists of 15 residues. The CDR3 sequence: CASSPWTGVDTEAFF. The CDR3 bases are TGCGCCAGCAGCCCCTGGACAGGGGTCGACACTGAAGCTTTCTTT.

J is TRBJ1-5 and V is TRBV6-1; weak D call: TRBD1 (5 bases). The V end was cut by 3 bases, the J end by 4 bases, with 7 bases between. Germline V gene data show CDR1 as MNHNS and CDR2 as SASEGT. CDR3 size: 13 residues. The CDR3 bases are TGTGCCAGCAGTGAGGGGCCAAATCAGCCCCAGCATTTT. Its translation: CASSEGPNQPQHF.

Only one count was recorded for this clone. V and J are TRBV27 and TRBJ2-7, with a weak D call TRBD1 (5 bases). V was pared by 7 bases and J by 4 bases, with 14 bases between. The CDR3 covers 13 residues. Germline V gene sequence: CDR1 MNHEY, CDR2 SMNVEV (reference sequence). The CDR3 bases are TGTGCCAGCATGGGGCGCGGTAGGTACGAGCAGTACTTC. This sequence encodes CASMGRGRYEQYF.

The gene calls are TRBV5-6 and TRBJ1-4; tentatively, D is TRBD1 (6 bases). The CDR3 has 15 residues. The V gene's germline CDR1 is SGHDT and CDR2 YYEEEE. Trimming stripped 3 bases from V and 8 bases from J, with 17 bases between. The DNA of the CDR3 is TGTGCCAGCAGCTCCCCAGGGGCGGGAGACGAAAAACTGTTTTTT. Encoded protein: CASSSPGAGDEKLFF.

The CDR3 loop is CASSLAPGTRRGQPQHF. The DNA for the CDR3 is TGTGCCAGCAGCTTAGCGCCCGGGACTCGGAGAGGTCAGCCCCAGCATTTT. The chain joins TRBV7-6 to TRBJ1-5; maybe TRBD1 (5 bases). Germline V lookup: CDR1 SGHVS, CDR2 FNYEAQ. The CDR3 extends over 17 amino acids. V lost 0 bases and J 6 bases, leaving 18 bases between the germline ends. Using reference TRBV7-6 and TRBJ1-5 for the parts outside the CDR3, the full variable domain is GAGVSQSPRYKVTKRGQDVALRCDPISGHVSLYWYRQALGQGPEFLTYFNYEAQQDKSGLPNDRFSAERPEGSISTLTIQRTEQRDSAMYRCASSLAPGTRRGQPQHFGDGTRLSIL.

This clone came up a few times. The rearrangement uses TRBV28 and TRBJ1-2; D possibly corresponds to TRBD1 (5 bases). The CDR3 contains 15 residues. CDR1 and CDR2 (germline): MDHEN, SYDVKM. Trimming took 4 bases from V and 1 from J, leaving 13 bases between them. CDR3 region: CASSSSGWNNYGYTF. CDR3 sequence (DNA): TGTGCCAGCAGTTCCTCAGGGTGGAATAACTATGGCTACACCTTC.

The DNA of the CDR3 is TGTGCCAGCAGCTTAGATACAGGGGGTGACACTGAAGCTTTCTTT. Translating gives CASSLDTGGDTEAFF. V gene TRBV7-6 combines with J gene TRBJ1-1; 8 nucleotides match TRBD1. This CDR3 region has 15 residues. J was trimmed by 3 bases and V by 1 base; bases with no gene match: 4. Germline CDR1 reads SGHVS; CDR2 reads FNYEAQ.

This clone was observed a few times. The chain combines TRBV28 with TRBJ1-4, with D unresolved. There are 15 residues in the CDR3. Trimming took off 2 bases at V and 0 bases at J, with 7 bases between the two ends. CDR1 and CDR2 (germline): MDHEN, SYDVKM. CDR3 amino acids: CASSLPGATNEKLFF. CDR3 nucleotides: TGTGCCAGCAGTTTACCCGGGGCAACTAATGAAAAACTGTTTTTT.

The chain couples TRBV5-6 to TRBJ1-4; D ambiguous. Germline CDR1 is SGHDT and CDR2 is YYEEEE. The CDR3 has 14 amino acids. The V end was cut by 0 bases, the J end by 5 bases, with 8 bases between. The CDR3 nucleotides are TGTGCCAGCAGCTTGGCCAGATTGAATGAAAAACTGTTTTTT. Protein product: CASSLARLNEKLFF.

The count of this clone is one. The chain employs TRBV7-9 and TRBJ1-3, with 8 nucleotides matching TRBD1. CDR1 is SEHNR, CDR2 FQNEAQ, per germline (reference sequence). The CDR3 consists of 14 residues. V lost 5 bases and J lost 7; bases outside the gene matches: 7. The CDR3 spells CASSQDRGRNTIYF. The CDR3 nucleotides are TGTGCCAGCAGCCAAGACAGGGGTCGCAACACCATATATTTT. Based on the CDR3 plus reference TRBV7-9 and TRBJ1-3, the full variable domain is DTGVSQNPRHKITKRGQNVTFRCDPISEHNRLYWYRQTLGQGPEFLTYFQNEAQLEKSRLLSDRFSAERPKGSFSTLEIQRTEQGDSAMYLCASSQDRGRNTIYFGEGSWLTVV.

The count of this clone is one. The chain recombines TRBV29-1 with TRBJ1-2; 9 positions agree with TRBD1. Per the germline V gene, CDR1 is SQVTM and CDR2 is ANQGSEA. The V segment lost 6 bases and the J segment 6 bases; nucleotides outside the gene matches: 5. This CDR3 spans 12 amino acids. CDR3 sequence reads: CSVRTGVDGYTF. CDR3 DNA sequence: TGCAGCGTGAGGACAGGGGTTGATGGCTACACCTTC.

In its sample, this clone was seen once. V gene TRBV19 combines with J gene TRBJ2-1, with a possible D match to TRBD2 (6 bases). CDR1 LNHDA and CDR2 SQIVND come from the germline V gene (reference sequence). The CDR3 is 12 residues long. Trimming removed 6 bases from V and 6 bases from J, with 9 bases in between. The CDR3 is CASSGGVNEQFF. The CDR3 DNA follows: TGTGCCAGTAGCGGGGGTGTCAATGAGCAGTTCTTC.

V gene TRBV5-1 combines with J gene TRBJ2-7; TRBD2 matches 8 bases. Germline-derived CDR1 and CDR2 are SGHRS and YFSETQ. The V gene end was trimmed by 4 bases and the J gene end by 4 bases; junction bases not matched to a gene: 7. The CDR3 contains 14 residues. The CDR3 DNA reads as TGCGCCAGCAGCCCAGGGTTAGCGGGGTACGAGCAGTACTTC. Amino acid sequence: CASSPGLAGYEQYF.

The CDR3 loop is CASSLGGQGYYGYTF. The DNA of the CDR3 is TGTGCCAGCAGCTTGGGAGGACAGGGGTACTATGGCTACACCTTC. V usage is TRBV5-4 and J usage is TRBJ1-2, with 9 bases fitting TRBD1. This CDR3 spans 15 amino acids. After removal of 0 bases from V and 3 bases from J, the junction contained 3 bases not matched to a gene. Germline V gene sequence: CDR1 SGHNT, CDR2 YYREEE (reference sequence).

The chain joins TRBV2 to TRBJ1-2, with 8 bases identical to TRBD1. From germline, CDR1 is SNHLY and CDR2 FYNNEI. The CDR3 totals 16 residues. V shed 6 bases and J 0 bases; nucleotides not matched to a gene: 9. CDR3 in DNA: TGTGCCAGCAGAATGGGCAGGGGGCGGACTAACTATGGCTACACCTTC. Its translation is CASRMGRGRTNYGYTF. Complete variable domain (other parts from reference TRBV2 and TRBJ1-2): EPEVTQTPSHQVTQMGQEVILRCVPISNHLYFYWYRQILGQKVEFLVSFYNNEISEKSEIFDDQFSVERPDGSNFTLKIRSTKLEDSAMYFCASRMGRGRTNYGYTFGSGTRLTVV.

V usage is TRBV4-1 and J usage is TRBJ1-3; D is perhaps TRBD1 (6 bases). V dropped 4 bases and J dropped 5 bases, with 15 bases sitting between them. The CDR3 has 15 residues. Germline loops: CDR1 MGHRA, CDR2 YSYEKL. In DNA, the CDR3 is TGCGCCAGCAGCCTACCCGGGGGGGGCAGAAACACCATATATTTT. It translates to CASSLPGGGRNTIYF.

The V gene is TRBV2, the J gene TRBJ1-3; possible D gene TRBD1, 5 bases. V gave up 1 base and J gave up 4 bases, with 8 bases separating them. Germline CDR1 is SNHLY and CDR2 is FYNNEI. The CDR3 extends over 14 amino acids. The CDR3 DNA reads TGTGCCAGCAGTGAAGGGGGGAGGGGAAACACCATATATTTT. Encoded protein: CASSEGGRGNTIYF.